These 21 T cell receptor beta chains share one sample of origin, sequenced in a study of blood T cell repertoires in COVID-19. Clones were read by immunoSEQ multiplex PCR, and TCRdb kept only the in-frame ones, dropping some. Here the sample spans about 120,000 clones, approximately 91% being singletons. The sample consisted of peripheral blood. These receptor sequences come from a woman in her seventies who had recovered from COVID-19.

This clone was detected once. V and J are TRBV7-9 and TRBJ2-5; 7 nucleotides agree with TRBD2. CDR1 and CDR2 from the germline V gene are SEHNR and FQNEAQ (reference sequence). Trimming removed 6 bases from V and 9 bases from J; junction bases left unmatched: 16. The CDR3 loop spans 15 amino acids. CDR3: CASSWGGNNLEAQYF. The CDR3 region has the DNA TGTGCCAGCAGTTGGGGGGGTAATAACCTCGAGGCCCAGTACTTC.

This clone came up a few times. The chain couples TRBV3-1 (or the pseudogene TRBV3-2) to TRBJ2-1; 14 bases agree with TRBD2. V trimming: 3 bases; J trimming: 8 bases; junction bases outside the gene matches: 3. The CDR3 is 15 amino acids. CDR1 is LGHDT and CDR2 is YNNKEL in the germline V gene (reference sequence). The CDR3 spells CASSHGTSGSDEQFF. The CDR3 DNA follows: TGTGCCAGCAGCCACGGGACTAGCGGGAGCGATGAGCAGTTCTTC.

The chain couples TRBV10-3 to TRBJ2-5; the match to TRBD1 covers 9 bases. Germline CDR1 reads ENHRY; CDR2 reads SYGVKD. The CDR3 totals 12 residues. The V gene end was trimmed by 8 bases and the J gene end by 5 bases; junction bases not matched to a gene: 3. The CDR3 nucleotides are TGTGCCATCGGGGACAGGGAGGAGACCCAGTACTTC. Translation: CAIGDREETQYF.

V gene TRBV18 combines with J gene TRBJ2-7; D might be TRBD1 (5 bases). Per the germline V gene, CDR1 is KGHSH and CDR2 is LQKENI. With 3 bases removed from V and 1 base from J, the gap between germline ends came to 16 bases. CDR3 size: 16 residues. The CDR3 sequence is CASSPTTYRTSYEQYF. CDR3 sequence (DNA): TGTGCCAGCTCACCTACCACGTATAGGACATCCTACGAGCAGTACTTC.

This chain joins TRBV18 and TRBJ1-1; TRBD1 aligns across 8 bases. V dropped 2 bases and J dropped 1; count of bases not matched to a gene: 0. Germline values: CDR1 KGHSH, CDR2 LQKENI. CDR3 length: 14 amino acids. The CDR3 DNA sequence: TGTGCCAGCTCACCAACAGGGGGGAACACTGAAGCTTTCTTT. Translating gives CASSPTGGNTEAFF.

The CDR3 sequence: CASSQTGDSNTEAFF. Here the CDR3 DNA reads TGTGCCAGCAGCCAAACAGGGGACTCGAACACTGAAGCTTTCTTT. The gene calls are TRBV5-5 and TRBJ1-1; 7 bases line up with TRBD1. Germline V gene lookup returns CDR1 SGHKS and CDR2 YYEKEE (reference sequence). The CDR3 has 15 residues. J gave up 1 base and V 4 bases, and 7 bases lay outside the gene matches.

The rearrangement uses TRBV7-2 and TRBJ2-7; 8 nucleotides line up with TRBD1. This CDR3 has 14 residues. Trimming took 1 base from V and 3 from J; bases not matched to a gene: 2. Per germline, CDR1 SGHTA and CDR2 FQGNSA. The CDR3 bases are TGTGCCAGCAGCTTAGGGACAGGGCACTACGAGCAGTACTTC. It translates to CASSLGTGHYEQYF.

The CDR3 sequence is CATSDSYEQYF. For the CDR3, the DNA is TGTGCCACCTCCGACAGCTACGAGCAGTACTTC. The rearrangement uses TRBV24-1 and TRBJ2-7; TRBD1 is a possible D gene (5 bases). This CDR3 region has 11 residues. V lost 9 bases, J lost 3 bases, and 8 bases lay in between. The germline gives CDR1 KGHDR, CDR2 SFDVKD.

This chain joins TRBV7-3 and TRBJ2-1; D is possibly TRBD2 (5 bases). Germline CDR1 SGHTA, CDR2 FQGTGA. The CDR3 has 12 residues. Trimming took off 5 bases at V and 10 bases at J, with 12 bases between the two ends. The CDR3 here is CASSTFPGEQFF. The DNA for the CDR3 is TGTGCCAGCAGCACCTTCCCGGGGGAGCAGTTCTTC.

This chain connects TRBV3-1 (or the pseudogene TRBV3-2) to TRBJ1-2; D possibly corresponds to TRBD1 (6 bases). V lost 4 bases and J lost 10, with 16 bases in between. This CDR3 region has 13 residues. Germline V lookup: CDR1 LGHDT, CDR2 YNNKEL (reference sequence). CDR3 in DNA: TGTGCCAGCAGCCCGCGCCAGGGGTCTGACTACACCTTC. This codes for CASSPRQGSDYTF.

This clone was seen a single time. This sequence joins TRBV27 and TRBJ2-6, with 8 bases that match TRBD1. CDR3 length equals 18 residues. The germline CDR1 and CDR2 sequences are MNHEY and SMNVEV (reference sequence). Trimming at V came to 6 bases and at J to 0 bases, leaving 10 bases not matched to a gene. CDR3 residues: CASSYDRGPVSGANVLTF. CDR3 nucleotide sequence: TGTGCCAGCAGCTACGACAGGGGCCCCGTCTCTGGGGCCAACGTCCTGACTTTC.

This sequence joins TRBV19 and TRBJ2-5, with 9 bases matching TRBD1. This CDR3 contains 15 residues. V lost 3 bases to trimming and J lost 3 bases; unmatched junction nucleotides: 5. Per the germline V gene, CDR1 is LNHDA and CDR2 is SQIVND (reference sequence). CDR3 residues: CASSMTGTGKETQYF. The DNA for the CDR3 is TGTGCCAGTAGTATGACCGGGACAGGGAAAGAGACCCAGTACTTC.

This rearrangement joins TRBV12-5 to TRBJ1-1, with 10 nucleotides matching TRBD1. Trimming at V came to 0 bases and at J to 4 bases, leaving 5 bases not matched to a gene. Germline V gives CDR1 LGHNT, CDR2 FRNRAP. The CDR3 consists of 16 residues. The CDR3 spells CASGLVSGTGATEAFF. The CDR3 nucleotides read TGTGCTAGTGGTTTGGTATCTGGGACAGGGGCCACTGAAGCTTTCTTT.

The rearrangement uses TRBV11-3 and TRBJ2-6, with 8 bases that match TRBD1. CDR1 SGHNT and CDR2 YENEEA come from the germline V gene. This CDR3 comprises 18 residues. After removal of 2 bases from V and 0 bases from J, the junction contained 6 bases not matched to a gene. CDR3 DNA sequence: TGTGCCAGCAGCTTAACCACAGGGGGTTTCTCTGGGGCCAACGTCCTGACTTTC. It is translated as CASSLTTGGFSGANVLTF.

The rearrangement links TRBV28 to TRBJ1-2; no clear D. Per the germline V gene, CDR1 is MDHEN and CDR2 is SYDVKM. The CDR3 length is 13 residues. V shed 6 bases and J shed 2 bases, with 10 bases lying between them. The CDR3 region is CASRGDSNYGYTF. The CDR3 DNA sequence: TGTGCCAGCAGGGGAGATTCGAACTATGGCTACACCTTC.

This chain links TRBV6-5 with TRBJ2-7, with 7 bases lining up with TRBD1. Trimming took 6 bases from V and 2 from J; bases not matched to a gene: 7. Germline values: CDR1 MNHEY, CDR2 SVGAGI. This CDR3 is 14 amino acids long. CDR3 in DNA: TGTGCCAGCAGCCTAGCACAGGGGACCTACGAGCAGTACTTC. It yields the protein CASSLAQGTYEQYF.

The chain carries TRBV4-3 and TRBJ2-3; possible D gene TRBD1, 9 bases. Germline values: CDR1 LGHNA, CDR2 YSLEER. V was shortened by 3 bases and J by 3 bases, with 28 bases between the two germline ends. The CDR3 runs 20 residues. CDR3 DNA: TGCGCCAGCAGCCACCGACAGGGGGTCTTAGCGGGAATACAAACAGATACGCAGTATTTT. This encodes CASSHRQGVLAGIQTDTQYF.

CDR3 sequence: CASSSQGAQENIQYF. The CDR3 DNA is TGCGCCAGCAGCTCCCAGGGGGCGCAGGAAAACATTCAGTACTTC. This chain uses TRBV5-1 with TRBJ2-4; the match to TRBD1 covers 8 bases. This CDR3 comprises 15 residues. Germline V gives CDR1 SGHRS, CDR2 YFSETQ. The V and J ends lost 3 bases and 5 bases, in that order; junction bases with no gene match: 7.

The DNA for the CDR3 is TGCAGCGTTGCAAGAGTAGGGGCAACTGAAGCTTTCTTT. As protein: CSVARVGATEAFF. The rearrangement uses TRBV29-1 and TRBJ1-1; a weak D match, TRBD1 (5 bases). V was cut by 4 bases and J by 5 bases, with 14 bases left in between. CDR3 length: 13 residues. The germline gives CDR1 SQVTM, CDR2 ANQGSEA.

This chain links TRBV5-1 with TRBJ2-5; the D is unclear. Germline V CDR1 and CDR2: SGHRS, YFSETQ. The CDR3 runs 13 residues. The V gene lost 2 bases and the J gene lost 0 bases, with 5 bases spanning the gap. The CDR3 is CASSFGNQETQYF. The CDR3 DNA follows: TGCGCCAGCAGCTTCGGTAACCAAGAGACCCAGTACTTC.

V and J are TRBV19 and TRBJ2-2; D is uncertain. Germline CDR1 and CDR2: LNHDA and SQIVND (reference sequence). V was trimmed by 7 bases and J by 0 bases, leaving 15 bases between them. This CDR3 has 16 residues. CDR3 loop: CASTTQAGSNTGELFF. DNA for the CDR3: TGTGCCAGTACCACCCAGGCTGGCTCGAACACCGGGGAGCTGTTTTTT.